This T cell receptor (beta chain) was obtained from a study of blood T cell repertoires in COVID-19. In the study overall: The United States, Italy and Spain provided the acute and convalescent COVID-19 samples. T cells, B-cell-depleted T cells, or PBMCs provided the cDNA or gDNA that served as material.

Allocation to cohorts depended on clinical history reported by the participants. The assay was immunoSEQ multiplex PCR, and TCRdb's table has in-frame clones only and misses some. The sample contains approximately 250,000 clones, approximately 88% of which appear only once. In germline, CDR1 is SGHTA, CDR2 FQGNSA. Trimming shortened V by 0 bases and J by 3 bases, and 7 bases separated the two germline ends. The CDR3 runs to 14 residues. The sample comprised PBMCs or T cells enriched from blood (not recorded which). The chain couples TRBV7-2 to TRBJ2-3; weak D call: TRBD1 (6 bases). This TCR was recovered from a woman aged 40 to 50 with acute COVID-19. The CDR3 sequence: CASSLAQGTDTQYF. In nucleotides, the CDR3 is TGTGCCAGCAGCTTAGCGCAGGGGACAGATACGCAGTATTTT.